This TCR beta chain was captured by sequencing in a study of response to subunit inactivated influenza vaccine. Findings and caveats of the study: Authors suggested seasonal influenza vaccinations each recruit few new T cells.

Looked up from germline, CDR1 is MNHEY and CDR2 is SVGEGT. Trimming removed 5 bases at V and 0 bases at J, with 16 bases between. This CDR3 region has 16 residues. In regard to this clonotype: Antigen specificity is unknown.

TCRdb called the RT-PCR reads again in MiXCR, with one record for every CDR3 protein. The data contain roughly 650,000 distinct CDR3 sequences, around 13% of them singletons. The TCR was taken from a man over 45 who received an inactivated influenza vaccine. Sequences were derived from PBMCs from blood, sampled 14 to 15 days before vaccination. The chain recombines TRBV6-2 or TRBV6-3 with TRBJ1-1; perhaps TRBD1 as D (5 bases). The CDR3 nucleotides are TGTGCCAGCAGTAAATGGGACGGAGGATTGAACACTGAAGCTTTCTTT. This translates into CASSKWDGGLNTEAFF.